These T cell receptor beta chains were read from a single sample in a study of blood T cell repertoires in COVID-19. Assay used: immunoSEQ multiplex PCR; TCRdb lists only in-frame clones, some missing. Of about 15,000 clones in the sample, approximately 78% were seen once. Sequenced sample: peripheral blood. These receptors were taken from a man older than 75 with active or convalescent COVID-19. The CDR3 runs from the conserved cysteine through the conserved F or W. A D gene is named only where the DNA matches it firmly. The size field is filled for only some rows; it gives once, few, many or a size class.

d_gene	v_gene	j_gene	abundance	CDR3aa	CDR3nt
TRBD2	TRBV19	TRBJ2-7	NA	CASREAGGYEQYF	TGTGCCAGTAGAGAAGCGGGGGGCTACGAGCAGTACTTC
NA	TRBV5-4	TRBJ2-3	NA	CASSRGGSETDTQYF	TGTGCCAGCAGCCGAGGGGGTAGTGAGACAGATACGCAGTATTTT
TRBD1	TRBV9	TRBJ1-4	NA	CASSAHDRGGNEKLFF	TGTGCCAGCAGCGCCCACGACAGGGGAGGGAATGAAAAACTGTTTTTT
TRBD2	TRBV6-4	TRBJ2-1	once	CASSARGGPSSYNEQFF	TGTGCCAGCAGTGCCCGGGGGGGGCCCAGCTCCTACAATGAGCAGTTCTTC
TRBD1	TRBV7-8	TRBJ2-4	NA	CASSPSQGAREGRDQYF	TGTGCCAGCAGCCCAAGTCAGGGGGCCCGTGAAGGAAGAGATCAGTACTTC
NA	TRBV18	TRBJ1-2	NA	CASSPPSRGPHGYTF	TGTGCCAGCTCACCACCGTCCCGCGGGCCTCATGGCTACACCTTC
TRBD2	TRBV9	TRBJ2-2	NA	CASSRLAGGPGAGELFF	TGTGCCAGCAGCAGACTAGCGGGGGGACCAGGGGCCGGGGAGCTGTTTTTT
TRBD1	TRBV30	TRBJ1-3	NA	CAWSARQGVIGNTIYF	TGTGCCTGGAGTGCGAGACAGGGTGTTATCGGAAACACCATATATTTT
TRBD2	TRBV29-1	TRBJ2-5	NA	CSAGGGRYQETQYF	TGCAGCGCCGGGGGAGGGCGGTACCAAGAGACCCAGTACTTC
TRBD1	TRBV7-9	TRBJ1-2	NA	CASSRTGYGYTF	TGTGCCAGCAGCCGGACAGGCTATGGCTACACCTTC
TRBD1	TRBV30	TRBJ1-6	once	CAWSDPQGQGINSPLHF	TGTGCCTGGAGTGACCCCCAAGGACAGGGTATCAATTCACCCCTCCACTTT
NA	TRBV5-1	TRBJ2-7	NA	CASSLARNPNEQYF	TGCGCCAGCAGCTTGGCCAGGAACCCCAACGAGCAGTACTTC
NA	TRBV6-5	TRBJ1-5	few	CASSTTGPAQPQHF	TGTGCCAGCAGTACAACAGGGCCGGCTCAGCCCCAGCATTTT
NA	TRBV12-5	TRBJ2-1	NA	CASGFLTGLYNEQFF	TGTGCTAGTGGTTTTTTGACAGGCCTTTACAATGAGCAGTTCTTC
NA	TRBV6-1	TRBJ2-2	NA	CASSEVEFTGELFF	TGTGCCAGCAGTGAAGTGGAGTTCACCGGGGAGCTGTTTTTT
TRBD1	TRBV28	TRBJ1-1	NA	CASSPTGKTEAFF	TGTGCCAGCAGTCCGACAGGGAAAACTGAAGCTTTCTTT
TRBD2	TRBV6-1	TRBJ2-1	once	CASSDRGGTEEQFF	TGTGCCAGCAGTGACCGCGGGGGAACTGAAGAGCAGTTCTTC
NA	TRBV6-5	TRBJ2-5	NA	CASSYVQGPGETQYF	TGTGCCAGCAGTTACGTCCAGGGGCCGGGAGAGACCCAGTACTTC
TRBD1	TRBV30	TRBJ1-2	NA	CAWTKTGLRGYTF	TGTGCCTGGACTAAGACAGGGCTGAGAGGCTACACCTTC
TRBD1	TRBV25-1	TRBJ1-2	NA	CASSENPTGGNGYTF	TGTGCCAGCAGTGAAAACCCCACAGGGGGTAATGGCTACACCTTC
NA	TRBV2	TRBJ2-5	NA	CASRRLVETQYF	TGTGCCAGCAGAAGACTGGTGGAGACCCAGTACTTC
NA	TRBV13	TRBJ1-2	NA	CASSLGAERGYTF	TGTGCCAGCAGCTTAGGGGCAGAGCGCGGCTACACCTTC
TRBD1	TRBV10-3	TRBJ2-7	NA	CAINPGQGGNEQYF	TGTGCCATCAATCCGGGACAGGGGGGGAACGAGCAGTACTTC
NA	TRBV7-3	TRBJ2-3	NA	CASSLRAGADTQYF	TGTGCCAGCAGCTTAAGGGCCGGGGCAGATACGCAGTATTTT
NA	TRBV24-1	TRBJ1-2	NA	CATYLNYGYTF	TGTGCCACCTACTTGAACTATGGCTACACCTTC
NA	TRBV7-9	TRBJ1-6	NA	CASSLEQYNSPLHF	TGTGCCAGCAGCTTAGAACAGTATAATTCACCCCTCCACTTT
TRBD1	TRBV5-4	TRBJ1-2	NA	CASSLEGTVYGYTF	TGTGCCAGCAGCTTAGAAGGGACAGTCTATGGCTACACCTTC
TRBD1	TRBV6-5	TRBJ1-6	NA	CASSPQGANSPLHF	TGTGCCAGCAGTCCCCAGGGGGCCAATTCACCCCTCCACTTT
NA	TRBV30	TRBJ2-7	NA	CAWTRQPAGTYEQYF	TGTGCCTGGACCCGCCAACCCGCCGGTACCTACGAGCAGTACTTC
NA	TRBV7-9	TRBJ1-2	NA	CASSLWAGVYGYTF	TGTGCCAGCAGCTTATGGGCAGGGGTCTATGGCTACACCTTC
NA	TRBV30	TRBJ2-2	NA	CAWTGGSAGELFF	TGTGCCTGGACAGGGGGGAGCGCCGGGGAGCTGTTTTTT
NA	TRBV28	TRBJ2-1	NA	CASSLARGAYNEQFF	TGTGCCAGCAGTTTAGCCCGCGGGGCTTACAATGAGCAGTTCTTC
NA	TRBV6-1	TRBJ1-1	NA	CASSETEGTEAFF	TGTGCCAGCAGTGAAACTGAGGGAACTGAAGCTTTCTTT
NA	TRBV11-2	TRBJ1-1	few	CASSSDSMNTEAFF	TGTGCCAGCAGCTCCGACTCCATGAACACTGAAGCTTTCTTT
NA	TRBV6-1	TRBJ1-2	few	CASSEGGTIYGYTF	TGTGCCAGCAGTGAAGGGGGGACTATTTATGGCTACACCTTC
TRBD2	TRBV29-1	TRBJ2-5	NA	CSVSASGGAGETQYF	TGCAGCGTTTCGGCTAGCGGGGGGGCCGGGGAGACCCAGTACTTC
TRBD1	TRBV19	TRBJ2-7	NA	CASSIAAGQGPYEQYF	TGTGCCAGTAGTATAGCGGCGGGACAGGGTCCCTACGAGCAGTACTTC
NA	TRBV18	TRBJ1-1	NA	CASSPPGHFVNTEAFF	TGTGCCAGCTCACCACCGGGACACTTTGTGAACACTGAAGCTTTCTTT
TRBD1	TRBV5-6	TRBJ2-1	NA	CASSLRTGDYNEQFF	TGTGCCAGCAGCTTGCGGACAGGGGACTACAATGAGCAGTTCTTC
NA	TRBV27	TRBJ2-1	NA	CASSLSSGGAYNEQFF	TGTGCCAGCAGTTTATCGAGCGGCGGGGCCTACAATGAGCAGTTCTTC
NA	TRBV3-1/TRBV3-2	TRBJ1-1	NA	CASSQVGGIPEAFF	TGTGCCAGCAGCCAAGTGGGAGGGATCCCTGAAGCTTTCTTT
TRBD1	TRBV5-8	TRBJ2-1	NA	CASSKHREGGPYNEQFF	TGTGCCAGCAGCAAGCATCGTGAAGGGGGCCCATACAATGAGCAGTTCTTC
NA	TRBV7-9	TRBJ1-4	NA	CASSLALGTGKEKLFF	TGTGCCAGCAGCTTAGCGCTGGGCACAGGGAAGGAAAAACTGTTTTTT
TRBD1	TRBV5-1	TRBJ2-3	NA	CASSFGQGTDTQYF	TGCGCCAGCAGCTTTGGACAGGGGACAGATACGCAGTATTTT
NA	TRBV5-5	TRBJ1-5	NA	CASSLAHIASQPQHF	TGTGCCAGCAGCTTGGCCCATATCGCGAGTCAGCCCCAGCATTTT
TRBD2	TRBV30	TRBJ2-5	NA	CAWSDRKRGKETQYF	TGTGCCTGGAGTGACCGGAAGCGGGGGAAGGAGACCCAGTACTTC